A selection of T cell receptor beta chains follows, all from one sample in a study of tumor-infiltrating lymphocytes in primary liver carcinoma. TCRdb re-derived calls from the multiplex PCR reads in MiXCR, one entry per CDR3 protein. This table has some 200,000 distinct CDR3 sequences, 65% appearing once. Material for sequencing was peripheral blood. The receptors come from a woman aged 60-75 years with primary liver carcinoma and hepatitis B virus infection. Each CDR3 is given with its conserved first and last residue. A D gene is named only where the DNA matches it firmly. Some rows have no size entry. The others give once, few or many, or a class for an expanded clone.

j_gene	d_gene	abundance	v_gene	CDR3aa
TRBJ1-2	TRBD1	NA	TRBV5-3	CARSLTTGDYGYTF
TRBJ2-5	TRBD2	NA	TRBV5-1	CASSLPSGGPPETQYF
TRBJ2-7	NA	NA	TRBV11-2	CASSLVVSGGQYF
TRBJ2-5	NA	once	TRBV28	CASSWTEFQETQYF
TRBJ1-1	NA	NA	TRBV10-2	CASSVNTEAIF
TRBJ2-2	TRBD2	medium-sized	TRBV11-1	CASSAGTSWNTGELFF
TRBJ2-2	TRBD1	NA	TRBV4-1	CASNQDLTGVYSDTGELFF
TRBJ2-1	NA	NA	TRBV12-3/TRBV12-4	CASKGGVHKYNEQFF
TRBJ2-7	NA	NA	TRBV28	CASRKRLNVHKQYF
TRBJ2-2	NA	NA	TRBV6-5	CASCYPLGQNTGELFF
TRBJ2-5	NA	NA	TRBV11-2	CSSSLGLEETQYF
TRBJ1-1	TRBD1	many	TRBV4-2	CASSQAAGGVNTEAFF
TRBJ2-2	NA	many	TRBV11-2	CASSIPGTSPGELFF
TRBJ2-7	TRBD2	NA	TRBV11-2	CATSLNRGTNSEQYF
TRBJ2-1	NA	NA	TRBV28	CASSPHLYERFF
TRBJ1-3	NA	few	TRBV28	CASSFDVSGNTIYF
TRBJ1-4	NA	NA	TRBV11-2	CVSSHFGRGGGNEKLFF
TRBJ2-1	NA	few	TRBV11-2	CASSLGQNNVHFF
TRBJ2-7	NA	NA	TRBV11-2	CASSCRTAPSYVQYF
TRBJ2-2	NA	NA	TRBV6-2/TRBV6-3	CAGGGVLNTGEPLF
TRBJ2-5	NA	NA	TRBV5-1	CASSSNTGLQETQYF
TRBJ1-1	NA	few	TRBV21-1	CASNAEMNTEAFF
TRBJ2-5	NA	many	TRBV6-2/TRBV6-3	CASSKSGSGTQYF
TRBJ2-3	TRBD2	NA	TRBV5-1	CASSLVTSAGDTQYF
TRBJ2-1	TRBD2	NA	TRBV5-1	CASTHSGSPYNEQFF
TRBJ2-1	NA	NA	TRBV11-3	CASSIDGGVYNEQFF
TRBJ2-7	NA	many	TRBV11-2	CASSFSRQSPGGF
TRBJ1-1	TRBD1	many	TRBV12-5	CASGEKQGASTEAFF
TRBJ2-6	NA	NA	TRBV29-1	CSADAGSGANILTF
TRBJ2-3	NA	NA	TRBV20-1	CSALDYSTDTQYF
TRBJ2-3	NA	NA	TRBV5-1	CASSLGSLGVTQYF
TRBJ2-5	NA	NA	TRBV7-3	CASSPSGGVETQYF
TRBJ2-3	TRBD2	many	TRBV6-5	CASTPGLAGVDTQYF
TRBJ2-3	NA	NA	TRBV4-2	CASSLEGGGGDTQYF
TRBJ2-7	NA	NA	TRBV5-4	CASSSGAVYGQYF
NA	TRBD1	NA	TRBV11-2	CASSLDRGAQPQYF
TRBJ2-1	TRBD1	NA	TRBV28	CASPPAGTGEGYNEPFF
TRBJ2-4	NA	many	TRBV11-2	CASGQGLKNIQYF
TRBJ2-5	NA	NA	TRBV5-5	CASSLESGPRETQYF
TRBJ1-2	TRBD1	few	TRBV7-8	CASSASQGNYGYTF
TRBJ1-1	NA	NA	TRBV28	CASCLLGGEAFF
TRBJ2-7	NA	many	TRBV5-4	CASRSILSYEQYF
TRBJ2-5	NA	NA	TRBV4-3	CASSQGGLPSVTQYF
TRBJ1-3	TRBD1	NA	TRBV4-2	CAGSQDRTGSGNTIYF
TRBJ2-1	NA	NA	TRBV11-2	CASSLYGNVPSANQFF
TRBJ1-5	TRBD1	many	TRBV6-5	CARWDREDQPQHF
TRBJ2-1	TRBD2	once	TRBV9	CASSVSSGSNNEQFF
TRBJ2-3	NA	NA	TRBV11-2	CASDLDIGDREYF
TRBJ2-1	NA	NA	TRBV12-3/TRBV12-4	CASSSRPSAWYNEQFF
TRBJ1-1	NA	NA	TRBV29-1	CSVLKMNTEAFF
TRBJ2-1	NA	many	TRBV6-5	CASSYRDVYNEQFF
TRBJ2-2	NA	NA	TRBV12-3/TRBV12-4	CASNWGGGSNTEELFF
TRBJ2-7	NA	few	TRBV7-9	CASSPRGAGGAHPSSSYEQYF
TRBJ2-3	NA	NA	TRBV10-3	CAISVDGTDTQYF
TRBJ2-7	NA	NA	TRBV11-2	CASSDWRAATYERYF
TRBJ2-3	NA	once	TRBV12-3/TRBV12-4	CASTRRELAKWVSSDVQYF
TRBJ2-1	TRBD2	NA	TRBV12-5	CASGQTSGIYNEQFF
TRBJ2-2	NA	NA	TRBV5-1	CASSPGHLNTGELFF
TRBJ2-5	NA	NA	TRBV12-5	CASSSSDSPRETQYF